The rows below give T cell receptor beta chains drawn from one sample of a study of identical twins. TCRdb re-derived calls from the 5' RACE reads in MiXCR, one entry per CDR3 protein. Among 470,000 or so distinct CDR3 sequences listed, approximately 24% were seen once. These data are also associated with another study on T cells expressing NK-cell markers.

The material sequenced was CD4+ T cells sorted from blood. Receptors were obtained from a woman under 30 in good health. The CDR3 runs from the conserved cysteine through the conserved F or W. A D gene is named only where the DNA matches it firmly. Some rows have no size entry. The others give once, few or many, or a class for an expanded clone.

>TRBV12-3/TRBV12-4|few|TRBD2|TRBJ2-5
CASSLSSGGRETQYF
TGTGCCAGCAGTTTATCTAGCGGGGGCAGGGAGACCCAGTACTTC
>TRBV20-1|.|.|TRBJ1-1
CSARDPRGQNTEAFF
TGCAGTGCTAGAGATCCCCGGGGACAGAACACTGAAGCTTTCTTT
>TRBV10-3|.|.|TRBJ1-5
CAISDGQSNQPQHF
TGTGCCATCAGTGATGGACAGAGCAATCAGCCCCAGCATTTT
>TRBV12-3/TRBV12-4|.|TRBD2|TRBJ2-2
CASSSRGSNTGELFF
TGTGCCAGCAGTTCTCGCGGGAGTAATACCGGGGAGCTGTTTTTT
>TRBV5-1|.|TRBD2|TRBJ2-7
CASSNLIAGDLLEEQYF
TGCGCCAGCAGCAACCTCATAGCGGGGGACCTTCTGGAGGAGCAGTACTTC
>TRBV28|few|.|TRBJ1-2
CASSPQGSGYTF
TGTGCCAGCAGTCCACAGGGAAGTGGCTACACCTTC
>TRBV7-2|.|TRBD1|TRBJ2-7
CASSFSTGQEQYF
TGTGCCAGCAGCTTTAGCACGGGACAGGAGCAGTACTTC
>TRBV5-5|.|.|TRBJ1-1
CASSIMGGIEAFF
TGTGCCAGCAGCATAATGGGCGGTATTGAAGCTTTCTTT
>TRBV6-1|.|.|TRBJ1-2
CASSRGSGGNYGYTF
TGTGCCAGCAGCCGCGGCTCGGGGGGAAACTATGGCTACACCTTC
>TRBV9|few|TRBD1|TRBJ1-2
CASSVEDRGTGYTF
TGTGCCAGCAGCGTAGAGGACAGGGGAACGGGCTACACCTTC
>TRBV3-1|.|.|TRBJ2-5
CASSLGHGETQYF
TGTGCCAGCAGCCTAGGACACGGCGAGACCCAGTACTTC
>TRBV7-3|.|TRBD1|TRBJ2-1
CASSHGTGIGEQFF
TGTGCCAGCAGCCATGGGACAGGGATCGGTGAGCAGTTCTTC
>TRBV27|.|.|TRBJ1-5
CASSFSTPGQPQHF
TGTGCCAGCAGTTTCTCGACCCCCGGTCAGCCCCAGCATTTT
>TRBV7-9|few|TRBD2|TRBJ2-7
CASSLLSSGDYEQYF
TGTGCCAGCAGCTTATTGTCTAGCGGGGACTACGAGCAGTACTTC
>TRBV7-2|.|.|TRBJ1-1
CASSLDGFTEAFF
TGTGCCAGCAGCTTAGACGGGTTCACTGAAGCTTTCTTT
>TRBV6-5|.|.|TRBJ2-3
CASSYAYTDTQYF
TGTGCCAGCAGTTATGCTTACACAGATACGCAGTATTTT
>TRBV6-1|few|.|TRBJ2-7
CASSEASTVYEQYF
TGTGCCAGCAGTGAAGCGTCGACCGTATACGAGCAGTACTTC
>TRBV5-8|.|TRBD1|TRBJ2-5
CASSGTGLETQYF
TGTGCCAGCAGTGGGACAGGGCTTGAGACCCAGTACTTC
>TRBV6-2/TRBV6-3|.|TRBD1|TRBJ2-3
CASGRTGVSTDTQYF
TGTGCCAGCGGAAGAACAGGGGTCAGCACAGATACGCAGTATTTT
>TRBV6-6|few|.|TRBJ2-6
CAVGTGANVLTF
TGTGCGGTAGGGACTGGGGCCAACGTCCTGACTTTC
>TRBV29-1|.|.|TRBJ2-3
CSVDSGGGFPDTQYF
TGCAGCGTTGATTCGGGGGGCGGGTTTCCAGATACGCAGTATTTT
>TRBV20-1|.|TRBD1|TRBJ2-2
CSARGQGGTGELFF
TGCAGTGCTAGAGGACAGGGGGGCACCGGGGAGCTGTTTTTT
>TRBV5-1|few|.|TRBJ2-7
CASSLLLAGREQYF
TGCGCCAGCAGCTTGCTCCTTGCCGGCCGAGAGCAGTACTTC
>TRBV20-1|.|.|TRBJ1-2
CSARNGRGEYGYTF
TGCAGTGCTAGAAATGGACGAGGGGAGTATGGCTACACCTTC
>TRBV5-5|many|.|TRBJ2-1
CASSLGSHNEQFF
TGTGCCAGCAGCTTGGGATCGCACAATGAGCAGTTCTTC
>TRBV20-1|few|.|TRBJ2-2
CSARRGEATGELFF
TGCAGTGCTAGAAGGGGGGAGGCCACCGGGGAGCTGTTTTTT
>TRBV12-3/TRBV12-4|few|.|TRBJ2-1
CASSSPRHHSYNEQFF
TGTGCCAGCAGCTCCCCAAGACACCACTCCTACAATGAGCAGTTCTTC
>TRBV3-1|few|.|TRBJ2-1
CASSEGRGNEQFF
TGTGCCAGCAGCGAAGGGCGGGGCAATGAGCAGTTCTTC
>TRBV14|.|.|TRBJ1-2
CASSQGTHNYGYIF
TGTGCCAGCAGCCAAGGTACCCATAACTATGGCTACATCTTC
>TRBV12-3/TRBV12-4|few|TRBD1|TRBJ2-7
CASSLNQGAGEQYF
TGTGCCAGCAGTTTAAACCAGGGGGCGGGCGAGCAGTACTTC
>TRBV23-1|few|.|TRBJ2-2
CASRPGGNHTGELFF
TGCGCCAGCAGGCCTGGGGGCAATCACACCGGGGAGCTGTTTTTT
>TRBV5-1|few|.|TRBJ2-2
CASSLVGLSTGELFF
TGCGCCAGCAGCTTGGTCGGGCTCTCCACCGGGGAGCTGTTTTTT
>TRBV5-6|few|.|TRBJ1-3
CASRGRLLSGNTIYF
TGTGCCAGCAGGGGACGACTGCTCTCTGGAAACACCATATATTTT
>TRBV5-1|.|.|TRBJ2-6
CASSLTLSGANVLTF
TGCGCCAGCAGCTTGACCCTCTCTGGGGCCAACGTCCTGACTTTC